A selection of T cell receptor beta chains follows, all from one sample in a study of high-grade serous ovarian cancer treatment subgroups. Assay used: immunoSEQ multiplex PCR; TCRdb lists only in-frame clones, some missing. This table holds around 15,000 clones, 80% to 90% found once. Material: tumor tissue. These receptors all stem from a human donor with high-grade serous ovarian cancer. Each CDR3 is given with its conserved first and last residue. A D gene is named only where the DNA matches it firmly. For some rows the clone size is stated as once, few or many, or as a class when expanded; others skip it.

once TRBD1 TRBJ2-1 TRBV5-1 CASSLNRGYNEQFF TGCGCCAGCAGCTTGAACAGGGGTTACAATGAGCAGTTCTTC
. . TRBJ1-2 TRBV18 CASSPLIGDYGYTF TGTGCCAGCTCACCACTCATAGGGGACTATGGCTACACCTTC
once . TRBJ2-3 TRBV15 CATSRVETQQYF TGTGCCACCAGCAGAGTAGAAACTCAGCAGTATTTT
once . TRBJ1-5 TRBV6-5 CASRGEGNQPQHF TGTGCCAGCAGAGGGGAAGGCAATCAGCCCCAGCATTTT
once . TRBJ1-2 TRBV7-3 CASSLGGSYGYTF TGTGCCAGCAGCTTGGGGGGAAGCTATGGCTACACCTTC
once . TRBJ2-3 TRBV11-2 CASSLEGAYGVDTQYF TGTGCCAGCAGCTTAGAGGGGGCCTACGGGGTAGATACGCAGTATTTT
. . TRBJ1-6 TRBV7-8 CASSISGLNNSPLHF TGTGCCAGCAGCATCTCCGGGCTAAACAATTCACCCCTCCACTTT
. . TRBJ2-3 TRBV6-1 CASSEYVFGRTPTDTQYF TGTGCCAGCAGTGAATACGTCTTTGGCCGAACTCCCACAGATACGCAGTATTTT
. TRBD1 TRBJ1-5 TRBV19 CASSTGQGGSQHF TGTGCCAGTAGTACGGGACAGGGGGGATCCCAGCATTTT
. . TRBJ2-2 TRBV5-1 CASSFLPPGGNTGELFF TGCGCCAGCAGCTTCCTTCCCCCCGGGGGGAACACCGGGGAGCTGTTTTTT
. . TRBJ1-3 TRBV6-5 CASSLDVGGTIYF TGTGCCAGCAGCCTGGACGTTGGAGGCACCATATATTTT
. . TRBJ2-1 TRBV30 CAWKGSGIRPYNEQFF TGTGCCTGGAAGGGATCGGGGATAAGACCCTACAATGAGCAGTTCTTC
few TRBD1 TRBJ1-2 TRBV5-1 CASSLAPDRGQGGYTF TGCGCCAGCAGCTTGGCCCCGGACAGGGGGCAAGGAGGCTACACCTTC
once TRBD1 TRBJ1-4 TRBV2 CASSPQGGNEKLFF TGTGCCAGCAGTCCACAGGGGGGGAATGAAAAACTGTTTTTT
. TRBD1 TRBJ1-3 TRBV6-1 CASSERGLNSGNTIYF TGTGCCAGCAGTGAAAGGGGGCTCAATTCTGGAAACACCATATATTTT
. . TRBJ2-3 TRBV11-2 CASSSDGGQGADTQYF TGTGCCAGCAGTTCCGACGGCGGTCAGGGCGCGGATACGCAGTATTTT
. . TRBJ2-7 TRBV7-2 CASSLGLAGRFSYEQYF TGTGCCAGCAGCTTAGGGTTGGCGGGGAGATTCTCCTACGAGCAGTACTTC
. TRBD2 TRBJ2-1 TRBV7-7 CASSPSGNEQFF TGTGCTAGCAGCCCTAGCGGCAATGAGCAGTTCTTC
. . TRBJ1-5 TRBV14 CASSPSGTPAQPQHF TGTGCCAGCAGTCCTTCCGGGACCCCGGCTCAGCCCCAGCATTTT
. . TRBJ1-3 TRBV5-5 CASSLGGPRISGNTIYF TGTGCCAGCAGCTTGGGAGGGCCCCGCATCTCTGGAAACACCATATATTTT
. TRBD2 TRBJ2-7 TRBV5-1 CASSPSGGPYEQYF TGCGCCAGCAGCCCCAGCGGGGGGCCCTACGAGCAGTACTTC
. TRBD1 TRBJ2-1 TRBV5-6 CASSRTGGSGNEQFF TGTGCCAGCAGCAGAACAGGGGGTAGTGGCAATGAGCAGTTCTTC
. . TRBJ2-5 TRBV5-5 CASSLSRSEYF TGTGCCAGCAGCTTGAGTAGATCCGAGTACTTC
. . TRBJ2-7 TRBV2 CASKGAGEQYF TGTGCCAGCAAGGGCGCGGGGGAGCAGTACTTC
. TRBD1 TRBJ1-2 TRBV28 CASSLRTGGYTF TGTGCCAGCAGTTTGCGGACAGGGGGCTACACCTTC
. TRBD1 TRBJ2-3 TRBV5-1 CASSKGQGSTDTQYF TGCGCCAGCAGCAAGGGACAGGGGAGCACAGATACGCAGTATTTT
. . TRBJ2-3 TRBV6-5 CASRRGAHTDTQYF TGTGCCAGCAGACGGGGGGCACACACAGATACGCAGTATTTT
. . TRBJ2-4 TRBV2 CASAAERSAKNIQYF TGTGCCAGCGCTGCGGAACGGTCGGCCAAAAACATTCAGTACTTC
few . TRBJ1-1 TRBV20-1 CSARAKKVAFF TGCAGTGCTAGAGCAAAAAAAGTGGCTTTCTTT
. . TRBJ1-3 TRBV5-1 CASSLTGSGGNTIYF TGCGCCAGCAGCTTGACAGGTTCGGGTGGAAACACCATATATTTT
once . TRBJ2-5 TRBV27 CASGPYGRGIQETQYF TGTGCCAGCGGCCCCTATGGTAGGGGGATCCAAGAGACCCAGTACTTC
. TRBD1 TRBJ2-5 TRBV7-9 CASTPPRTGVETQYF TGTGCCAGCACCCCTCCCCGGACAGGGGTGGAGACCCAGTACTTC
large TRBD2 TRBJ2-7 TRBV6-5 CASSYSTGGSSYEQYF TGTGCCAGCAGTTACTCCACCGGGGGGAGCTCCTACGAGCAGTACTTC
. TRBD2 TRBJ2-1 TRBV10-3 CAISDGGLAGNNEQFF TGTGCCATCAGTGACGGCGGACTAGCGGGGAACAATGAGCAGTTCTTC
. TRBD1 TRBJ2-5 TRBV6-1 CASSEGTGPETQYF TGTGCCAGCAGTGAAGGGACAGGCCCAGAGACCCAGTACTTC
. . TRBJ1-3 TRBV5-1 CASSLFFSSGNTIYF TGCGCCAGCAGCTTGTTTTTCAGCTCTGGAAACACCATATATTTT
once . TRBJ2-1 TRBV4-2 CASSQVGGGLSSGQFF TGTGCCAGCAGCCAAGTGGGGGGGGGCCTGTCAAGCGGGCAGTTCTTC
. . TRBJ2-3 TRBV4-1 CASSQGPTRVTDTQYF TGCGCCAGCAGCCAAGGACCGACTAGGGTCACAGATACGCAGTATTTT
. . TRBJ1-5 TRBV2 CASSEAPSWNQPQHF TGTGCCAGCAGTGAAGCCCCTTCGTGGAATCAGCCCCAGCATTTT
. TRBD1 TRBJ1-2 TRBV7-2 CASSLAGTGGVYGYTF TGTGCCAGCAGCTTAGCCGGGACAGGGGGCGTCTATGGCTACACCTTC
few . TRBJ1-2 TRBV6-1 CASGDDGYTF TGTGCCAGCGGGGATGATGGCTACACCTTC
. . TRBJ1-1 TRBV2 CASRAVPNTEAFF TGTGCCAGCAGAGCGGTGCCGAACACTGAAGCTTTCTTT
few . TRBJ1-1 TRBV5-1 CASSGAGTSNTEAFF TGCGCCAGCAGCGGGGCCGGGACATCGAACACTGAAGCTTTCTTT
. . TRBJ1-1 TRBV4-3 CASSQDLGLPEAFF TGCGCCAGCAGCCAAGATTTAGGGCTCCCTGAAGCTTTCTTT
. TRBD2 TRBJ2-5 TRBV7-6 CASSSGLAGTETQYF TGTGCCAGCAGCTCCGGACTAGCGGGTACGGAGACCCAGTACTTC
. . TRBJ2-5 TRBV5-1 CASRVEGLETQYF TGCGCCAGCAGGGTAGAGGGGTTAGAGACCCAGTACTTC
. TRBD2 TRBJ2-5 TRBV6-1 CASSEARQGGQETQYF TGTGCCAGCAGTGAGGCTCGTCAGGGAGGGCAAGAGACCCAGTACTTC
. . TRBJ2-7 TRBV6-1 CASSEAWEGGESYEQYF TGTGCCAGCAGTGAAGCGTGGGAGGGGGGCGAGTCCTACGAGCAGTACTTC
. TRBD1 TRBJ1-5 TRBV5-1 CASSLDGTGGQPQHF TGCGCCAGCAGCTTGGACGGGACAGGAGGCCAGCCCCAGCATTTT
. TRBD1 TRBJ2-7 TRBV6-5 CASSQQGAGEQYF TGTGCCAGCAGCCAACAGGGGGCTGGAGAGCAGTACTTC
. . TRBJ1-4 TRBV29-1 CSVVGPNEKLFF TGCAGCGTTGTGGGTCCTAATGAAAAACTGTTTTTT
. . TRBJ2-5 TRBV7-2 CASSLPGAGTGETQYF TGTGCCAGCAGCTTACCAGGGGCCGGGACGGGAGAGACCCAGTACTTC
. . TRBJ2-7 TRBV18 CASSPQRPLGQSYEQYF TGTGCCAGCTCACCACAGCGTCCACTCGGGCAGTCCTACGAGCAGTACTTC
once . TRBJ2-1 TRBV7-7 CASSRVTSYNEQFF TGTGCCAGCAGCAGGGTCACCTCCTACAATGAGCAGTTCTTC
. . TRBJ2-7 TRBV6-5 CASSLHLAYEQYF TGTGCCAGCAGCCTCCACTTGGCCTACGAGCAGTACTTC